Detailed here is one TCR beta chain. The CDR3 contains 14 residues. Germline V gene data show CDR1 as LNHDA and CDR2 as SQIVND (reference sequence). Trimming took off 7 bases at V and 4 bases at J, with 16 bases between the two ends. The sample originates from a study of blood T cell repertoires in COVID-19. Study in general: Some COVID-19 samples were acute and others convalescent; all came from the United States, Italy and Spain. Nucleic acid was either cDNA or gDNA, and it came from T cells, B-cell-depleted T cells, or PBMCs.

TCRdb's table, derived via immunoSEQ multiplex PCR, lists solely in-frame clones and lacks some. The sample consists of about 180,000 clones, about 75% of them appearing once. Material for sequencing was peripheral blood. The chain combines TRBV19 with TRBJ1-2; D perhaps matches TRBD1 (6 bases). This clonotype was obtained from a woman in her 70s with acute or convalescent COVID-19. CDR3: CASTRTGGSYGYTF. CDR3 nucleotides: TGTGCCAGTACCCGAACGGGGGGCTCCTATGGCTACACCTTC.